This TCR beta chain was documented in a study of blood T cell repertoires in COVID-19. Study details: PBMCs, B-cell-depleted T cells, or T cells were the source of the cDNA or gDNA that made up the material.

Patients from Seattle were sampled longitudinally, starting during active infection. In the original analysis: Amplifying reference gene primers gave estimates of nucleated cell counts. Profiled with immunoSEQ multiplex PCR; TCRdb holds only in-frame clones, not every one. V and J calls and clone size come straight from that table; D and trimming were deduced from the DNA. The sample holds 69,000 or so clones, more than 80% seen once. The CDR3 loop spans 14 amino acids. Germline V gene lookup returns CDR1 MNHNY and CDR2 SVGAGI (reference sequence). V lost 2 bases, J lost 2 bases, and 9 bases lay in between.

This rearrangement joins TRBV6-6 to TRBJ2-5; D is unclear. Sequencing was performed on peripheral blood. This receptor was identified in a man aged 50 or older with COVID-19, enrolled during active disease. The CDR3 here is CASSYPQTQETQYF. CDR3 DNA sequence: TGTGCCAGCAGTTACCCGCAGACTCAAGAGACCCAGTACTTC.